The source of this T cell receptor (beta chain) is a study of shared clonotypes between healthy human individuals (TCRdb year 2020). Concerning the study at large: A few men and two women, aged 18 to 49 years, made up the cohort. For each donor, CD4 naive and CD4 memory were each given three plates, CD8 naive was given two plates, and CD8 memory was given one plate. To estimate repertoire size and how much clonotypes are shared between individuals, the study performed deep sequencing of blood TCR repertoires from a few healthy adults. To increase sequencing depth and limit assay-specific biases, TCR repertoire library preparation and sequencing were carried out by different laboratories using diverse techniques. Leukapheresis yielded between about 0.8 and 8.9 billion PBMCs per donor.

From V the trimming removes 6 bases and from J it removes 4 bases, while the gene matches leave 2 bases of the junction unaccounted for. The CDR1 and CDR2 encoded by the germline V gene are MDHEN and SYDVKM. The CDR3 has 12 amino acids, counting the end cysteine and phenylalanine. The DNA shown is the 36-base CDR3, in frame from base 1. The research as a whole found: Sampling was restricted to blood, and TCR repertoires in tissue are likely to differ from TCR repertoires in blood. Compared with non-shared clonotypes, the clonotypes found in all four sorted-subset donors had higher generation probabilities. Pairwise subsampling indicated that sequencing depth was expected to affect the degree of clonotype sharing among donors. Estimated clonotype richness was generally larger for naive than for memory subsets. The genetic and exposure-history diversity represented was limited by the small number of donors. Rarefaction of sorted-subset datasets indicated incomplete sequencing despite the large sequencing depth. Sharing across several donors was observed for roughly 5% of naive CD4, 3% to 4% of naive CD8, around 2.5% of memory CD4, and less than 0.45% of memory CD8 clonotypes.

Using the deep immunoSEQ assay, multiplex PCR amplified TCR CDR3 regions from genomic DNA. For each cell subset, the extracted genomic DNA was distributed evenly across all wells of several immunoSEQ 96-well plates, and each plate served as one replicate. For sorted subsets, about 200 ng genomic DNA, equal to about 30,000 T cell genomes, was loaded into each replicate PCR. Purified libraries were measured with a Qubit 3.0 fluorometer, size-checked on a Bioanalyzer 2100, and measured again with the KAPA Library Quantification kit. Every immunoSEQ 96-well plate was sequenced on a separate single-read 150-cycle Illumina NextSeq 550 flow cell. Regarding the original processing steps: Because the immunoSEQ output included only junctional sequences and no quality scores, the filtering could not be the same as the filtering used for full-length reads. Sequences were annotated with PyIR, a Python wrapper for IgBLAST v1.9, and V/J genes and CDR3 were assigned using IMGT germline references. Reads with weak V/J assignments (E-value above 1e-6), missing CDR3, stop codons, out-of-frame junctions, or ambiguous translated residues were removed. V3J clonotypes were defined as sequences sharing the same inferred V gene, J gene, and CDR3 amino acid sequence. To compute the percentage overlap between repertoires, the number of shared unique clonotypes was divided by the size of the smaller repertoire. Richness of each repertoire was evaluated using RTK rarefaction, the Chao1 estimator, and Recon v2.1 estimates of unobserved clonotypes. OLGA was used to compute generation probabilities for all TCRbeta clonotypes that the gDNA method yielded from a few donors. In its TCRdb copy, this immuneACCESS table keeps in-frame sequences only and misses some clones. Where compared with another copy, unresolved V genes explain less than half of these, and the others have no known cause. D and trimming were read from the DNA, whereas the V and J calls and clone size are those reported in that table. For this sample there are around 690,000 clones; less than 95% appear just once. The ten most abundant clones make up 34% of the sample.

This clone has a single count. It lacks a known antigen. Within one base of it there is no much larger clone, and no base qualities were kept. Donors were healthy HIV-negative adults with no recently reported acute infections or vaccinations. Only Caucasian adults living in Nashville, Tennessee, USA were represented among the donors. CD8 memory samples were composed of magnetically selected CD45RO+ cells combined with CCR7-negative CD45RA+ effector memory (TemRA) cells. Blood was obtained by leukapheresis, after which PBMCs were separated by Ficoll-Histopaque density gradient centrifugation and cryopreserved in liquid nitrogen vapor phase. Purity and quantity of every magnetically sorted T cell population were checked by analytical flow cytometry. From each sorted fraction, genomic DNA was isolated and quantified by UV absorbance on a Nanodrop 2000c.

The clonotype was recovered from a man younger than 35 in good health. Some clones in this sample may be carry-over from other donors' samples. Sequencing used memory CD8+ T cells from PBMCs. What this sample's cell subset or site label stands for: CD45RO+ cells pooled with CCR7-negative TemRA cells. The chain couples TRBV28 to TRBJ2-7; TRBD2 fits 8 bases in the junction. The CDR3 region: CASSGRGYEQYF. The nucleotide sequence reads TGTGCCAGCAGCGGGAGGGGTTACGAGCAGTACTTC.